The 10 T cell receptor beta chains in this list originate from one sample, sequenced in a study of blood T cell repertoires in COVID-19. The protocol was immunoSEQ multiplex PCR, while the TCRdb copy is restricted to in-frame clones and leaves out a portion. This table has 370,000 or so clones, roughly four fifths appearing once. The specimen sequenced was peripheral blood. These receptors were obtained from a human donor with acute or convalescent COVID-19. The donor label of this sample is uncertain.

CDR3 region: CASSYSAGQGLETQYF. The CDR3 DNA is TGTGCCAGCAGTTATTCGGCCGGACAGGGGCTGGAGACCCAGTACTTC. The chain carries TRBV6-6 and TRBJ2-5, with 9 positions matching TRBD1. V shed 3 bases, J shed 5 bases, and the junction held 10 bases outside the gene matches. This CDR3 has 16 residues. Germline CDR1 MNHNY, CDR2 SVGAGI (reference sequence).

The rearrangement links TRBV29-1 to TRBJ1-1; a weak D match, TRBD1 (5 bases). The CDR3 spans 12 residues. V was pared by 7 bases and J by 5 bases, with 14 bases between. The germline CDR1 and CDR2 sequences are SQVTM and ANQGSEA. CDR3 nucleotides: TGCAGCGGGTTAGGTCAGGGTACTGAAGCTTTCTTT. Encoded protein: CSGLGQGTEAFF.

This chain joins TRBV7-2 and TRBJ2-3; 11 bases are shared with TRBD2. The V and J ends lost 4 bases and 3 bases, in that order; junction bases with no gene match: 0. Looked up from germline, CDR1 is SGHTA and CDR2 is FQGNSA. The CDR3 loop spans 14 amino acids. This CDR3 reads CASSWTSGTDTQYF. In DNA, the CDR3 is TGTGCCAGCAGCTGGACTAGCGGGACAGATACGCAGTATTTT.

The chain joins TRBV6-5 to TRBJ1-1; 12 nucleotides match TRBD1. Germline trimming cut 2 bases from V and 8 bases from J; bases unmatched to any gene: 9. CDR1 and CDR2 from the germline V gene are MNHEY and SVGAGI. CDR3 size: 16 residues. The CDR3 loop is CASSYRGTGGKTEAFF. The CDR3 bases are TGTGCCAGCAGTTACCGTGGGACAGGGGGCAAGACCGAAGCTTTCTTT.

Points on this clone: One end of the junction varies from germline; a read error may be responsible. V and J are TRBV29-1 and TRBJ1-1, with D possibly TRBD1 on 6 matching bases. The CDR3 spans 14 residues. Germline V gene data show CDR1 as SQVTM and CDR2 as ANQGSEA. The CDR3: CSVKDRTDNTEAFF. In DNA form, the CDR3 reads TGCAGCGTTAAAGACCGGACAGATAACACTGAAGCTTTCTTT.

The chain recombines TRBV7-9 with TRBJ2-5; 8 nucleotides match TRBD2. Looked up from germline, CDR1 is SEHNR and CDR2 is FQNEAQ (reference sequence). This CDR3 spans 15 amino acids. J gave up 2 bases and V 5 bases, and 7 bases lay outside the gene matches. CDR3 residues: CASSPMGLGQETQYF. The CDR3 DNA sequence: TGTGCCAGCAGCCCGATGGGACTAGGGCAAGAGACCCAGTACTTC.

This chain uses TRBV11-2 with TRBJ2-1; 7 bases map to TRBD2. Germline V CDR1 and CDR2: SGHAT, FQNNGV. The CDR3 contains 15 residues. Losses at the gene ends were 5 bases for V and 2 bases for J; bases not matched to a gene: 6. The CDR3 nucleotides are TGTGCCAGCAGCCCCTGGCTAGCGGCCTACAATGAGCAGTTCTTC. Translated, it gives CASSPWLAAYNEQFF.

This rearrangement joins TRBV6-5 to TRBJ1-1; D remains ambiguous. V shed 4 bases and J shed 1 base, with 7 bases lying between them. Germline V gives CDR1 MNHEY, CDR2 SVGAGI. This CDR3 contains 13 residues. Here the CDR3 DNA reads TGTGCCAGCAGTTTGGAGGGGAACACTGAAGCTTTCTTT. Translating gives CASSLEGNTEAFF.

This clone was seen only a few times. V is TRBV6-1 and J is TRBJ2-1, with 9 bases aligning to TRBD2. CDR1 MNHNS and CDR2 SASEGT come from the germline V gene. Trimming at V came to 1 base and at J to 5 bases, leaving 9 bases not matched to a gene. CDR3 length: 17 amino acids. CDR3 nucleotide sequence: TGTGCCAGCAGTGAAGGGAGAAATCTAGCGGGAAACAATGAGCAGTTCTTC. It is translated as CASSEGRNLAGNNEQFF.

This clone was seen only once. The chain combines TRBV6-4 with TRBJ2-1, with 15 bases that match TRBD2. With 0 bases clipped from V and 4 bases from J, the junction kept 7 bases outside the gene matches. This CDR3 has 19 amino acids. Per germline, CDR1 MRHNA and CDR2 SNTAGT. This CDR3 is CASSDSIVGLAGGYNEQFF. DNA for the CDR3: TGTGCCAGCAGTGACTCGATAGTAGGACTAGCGGGAGGGTACAATGAGCAGTTCTTC.